This entry features one TCR beta chain sequence. The donors were part of the 120-subject validation cohort, which stood apart from the roughly 680-subject first cohort. Profiled with immunoSEQ multiplex PCR; TCRdb holds only in-frame clones, not every one. Found here are approximately 280,000 clones, around 89% of them singletons; the top ten hold over 0.85%. The length of the CDR3 is 15 residues. V was shortened by 7 bases and J by 6 bases, with 22 bases between the two germline ends. Germline loops: CDR1 MDHEN, CDR2 SYDVKM. These data belong to a study of cytomegalovirus exposure and HLA in healthy donors. In the study overall: The 95 to 150 validation repertoires used a platform that matched the one used for the approximately 700 first-cohort repertoires, as a later analysis reported.

The chain combines TRBV28 with TRBJ2-7; maybe TRBD1 (5 bases). The TCR originated in a woman in her late teens or twenties in good health and CMV-seronegative. Sequenced input: PBMCs. The CDR3 DNA reads as TGTGCCAGCACCATAACGTTCCCCGAAAGGGGCGAGCAGTACTTC. As protein: CASTITFPERGEQYF.